This T cell receptor beta chain was sequenced during a study of cytomegalovirus exposure and HLA in healthy donors. Germline V CDR1 and CDR2: WSHSY, SAAADI. The V gene lost 11 bases and the J gene lost 2 bases, with 14 bases spanning the gap. CDR3 size: 13 residues. The table came from immunoSEQ multiplex PCR; TCRdb's copy has only in-frame clones and leaves some out. Here the sample spans more than 90,000 clones, about nine tenths being singletons. This sequence originates from a man aged 18 to 35 in good health and CMV-seropositive. Sequencing was done on a sample of PBMCs. This chain links TRBV10-2 with TRBJ2-3, with a tentative D call TRBD2 (6 bases). CDR3 DNA: TGCGCCGTTAGCGCGGGGTACACAGATACGCAGTATTTT. Amino acids: CAVSAGYTDTQYF.